Presented here are 16 T cell receptor beta chains from one specimen sequenced in a study of cytomegalovirus exposure and HLA in healthy donors. PCR was performed using 60 Vbeta and 13 Jbeta primers. The method was immunoSEQ multiplex PCR; TCRdb's version includes in-frame clones alone and lacks a portion of them. The data hold 100,000 to 150,000 clones, with around 78% observed a single time. The sequenced material came from PBMCs. The source is a man aged 35-49 years in good health and CMV-seronegative.

The gene calls are TRBV10-3 and TRBJ2-7, with 8 bases that match TRBD2. The CDR3 runs to 14 residues. From germline, CDR1 is ENHRY and CDR2 SYGVKD. Unmatched junction bases numbered 5, after V lost 5 bases and J lost 2 bases. Written as DNA, the CDR3 is TGTGCCATCAGTACTAGCGGTGGAACCTACGAGCAGTACTTC. Encoded protein: CAISTSGGTYEQYF.

The chain recombines TRBV5-6 with TRBJ1-2; TRBD1 aligns across 7 bases. Looked up from germline, CDR1 is SGHDT and CDR2 is YYEEEE. Trimming took 0 bases from V and 1 from J; bases not matched to a gene: 0. This CDR3 has 14 residues. As DNA, the CDR3 is TGTGCCAGCAGCTTGGCAGGGGGTAACTATGGCTACACCTTC. Protein product: CASSLAGGNYGYTF.

The chain carries TRBV27 and TRBJ2-7, with 7 bases fitting TRBD1. V shed 7 bases, J shed 3 bases, and the junction held 21 bases outside the gene matches. There are 18 residues in the CDR3. Germline V gene lookup returns CDR1 MNHEY and CDR2 SMNVEV (reference sequence). CDR3 nucleotide sequence: TGTGCCAGCACTGCCGGGACAGACAGGGATGCCTGGTTCTACGAGCAGTACTTC. It translates to CASTAGTDRDAWFYEQYF.

This clone appeared a few times. DNA of the CDR3: TGTGCCAGCAGCTCCCCCGACAGGGGCGGCTACACCTTC. Translation gives CASSSPDRGGYTF. The chain employs TRBV7-3 and TRBJ1-2; 8 bases fit TRBD1. The ends lost 4 bases at V and 8 bases at J; junction bases unmatched: 6. This CDR3 comprises 13 residues. CDR1 is SGHTA, CDR2 FQGTGA, per germline. The complete variable domain, with remaining parts taken from reference TRBV7-3 and TRBJ1-2, reads GAGVSQTPSNKVTEKGKYVELRCDPISGHTALYWYRQSLGQGPEFLIYFQGTGAADDSGLPNDRFFAVRPEGSVSTLKIQRTERGDSAVYLCASSSPDRGGYTFGSGTRLTVV.

This clone was observed a few times. The chain uses TRBV7-9 and TRBJ2-2, with D possibly matching TRBD1 (5 bases). The CDR3 totals 15 residues. Trimming stripped 5 bases from V and 3 bases from J, with 13 bases between. Per the germline V gene, CDR1 is SEHNR and CDR2 is FQNEAQ (reference sequence). The CDR3 protein is CASSPGIRDTGELFF. The CDR3 DNA reads as TGTGCCAGCAGCCCAGGGATTAGGGACACCGGGGAGCTGTTTTTT.

The chain links TRBV11-2 to TRBJ1-6; the D gene is possibly TRBD1 (5 bases). The V end was cut by 1 base, the J end by 0 bases, with 10 bases between. This CDR3 region has 17 residues. In germline, CDR1 is SGHAT, CDR2 FQNNGV. The CDR3 sequence: CASSLGVRASYNSPLHF. In DNA, the CDR3 is TGTGCCAGCAGCTTAGGAGTCAGGGCCTCCTATAATTCACCCCTCCACTTT. The full variable domain, with the rest looked up from reference TRBV11-2 and TRBJ1-6, is EAGVAQSPRYKIIEKRQSVAFWCNPISGHATLYWYQQILGQGPKLLIQFQNNGVVDDSQLPKDRFSAERLKGVDSTLKIQPAKLEDSAVYLCASSLGVRASYNSPLHFGNGTRLTVT.

The genes are TRBV29-1 and TRBJ2-5; D is undetermined. Deletions cut 7 bases from V and 2 bases from J, with 14 bases between. The germline V gene has CDR1 SQVTM and CDR2 ANQGSEA. The CDR3 consists of 13 residues. In DNA form, the CDR3 reads TGCAGCGCTCCAGGAAGGCTACAAGAGACCCAGTACTTC. Its translation is CSAPGRLQETQYF.

This chain links TRBV2 with TRBJ1-2; D call uncertain. Germline CDR1 SNHLY, CDR2 FYNNEI. V was pared by 2 bases and J by 4 bases, with 5 bases between. This CDR3 spans 12 amino acids. In DNA, the CDR3 is TGTGCCAGCAGTGAACAGATCTATGGCTACACCTTC. Translation: CASSEQIYGYTF. Using reference TRBV2 and TRBJ1-2 for the parts outside the CDR3, the full variable domain is EPEVTQTPSHQVTQMGQEVILRCVPISNHLYFYWYRQILGQKVEFLVSFYNNEISEKSEIFDDQFSVERPDGSNFTLKIRSTKLEDSAMYFCASSEQIYGYTFGSGTRLTVV.

The table lists this clone with a few counts. This sequence joins TRBV9 and TRBJ1-4; D gene uncertain. The V gene's germline CDR1 is SGDLS and CDR2 YYNGEE. V was trimmed by 0 bases and J by 6 bases, leaving 9 bases between them. The CDR3 is made up of 14 amino acids. The chain's CDR3 is CASSVGGSDEKLFF. DNA of the CDR3: TGTGCCAGCAGCGTAGGTGGCTCCGATGAAAAACTGTTTTTT.

The chain joins TRBV11-2 to TRBJ2-3, with 9 bases that match TRBD2. Germline V CDR1 and CDR2: SGHAT, FQNNGV. This CDR3 spans 17 amino acids. Trimming cost V 1 base and J 2 bases; bases outside gene matches: 7. Here the CDR3 DNA reads TGTGCCAGCAGCTTAGCGGGCCTAGCGGGGATCACAGATACGCAGTATTTT. It translates to CASSLAGLAGITDTQYF.

The rearrangement links TRBV5-4 to TRBJ2-2, with D possibly matching TRBD1 (6 bases). The germline V and J ends were trimmed by 5 bases and 4 bases, with 12 bases remaining between them. The CDR3 is made up of 14 amino acids. Germline CDR1 SGHNT, CDR2 YYREEE (reference sequence). The CDR3: CASRRTATTGELFF. CDR3 in DNA: TGTGCCAGCAGAAGGACAGCAACCACCGGGGAGCTGTTTTTT.

V and J are TRBV4-3 and TRBJ2-1; D may be TRBD1 (6 bases). CDR3 size: 16 residues. Germline V CDR1 and CDR2: LGHNA, YSLEER. Trimming took off 3 bases at V and 3 bases at J, with 15 bases between the two ends. The CDR3 loop is CASSQGAGKSYNEQFF. The CDR3 DNA sequence: TGCGCCAGCAGCCAGGGGGCCGGGAAGAGCTACAATGAGCAGTTCTTC.

The chain couples TRBV4-2 to TRBJ2-2; 11 bases agree with TRBD2. The CDR3 length is 14 residues. V lost 5 bases, J lost 7 bases, and 3 bases stayed unmatched. Germline V lookup: CDR1 LGHNA, CDR2 YNFKEQ. CDR3 sequence reads: CASSTGTSGGELFF. The CDR3, as DNA: TGTGCCAGCAGCACCGGGACTAGCGGCGGGGAGCTGTTTTTT.

The chain is built from TRBV4-1 and TRBJ1-5, with D perhaps TRBD1 (5 bases). The germline V gene encodes CDR1 MGHRA and CDR2 YSYEKL. This CDR3 spans 14 amino acids. Trimming shortened V by 4 bases and J by 11 bases, and 18 bases separated the two germline ends. The CDR3 DNA reads TGCGCCAGCAGCCCCGGCCCTCAGGGAAGGGCCCAGCATTTT. Translation: CASSPGPQGRAQHF.

V and J are TRBV28 and TRBJ1-6; 11 nucleotides match TRBD1. The CDR3 loop spans 15 amino acids. Germline V gene lookup returns CDR1 MDHEN and CDR2 SYDVKM. Unmatched junction bases numbered 7, after V lost 5 bases and J lost 10 bases. The CDR3 protein is CASSPRDRGRSPLHF. As DNA, the CDR3 is TGTGCCAGCAGTCCTAGGGACAGGGGGAGGTCACCCCTCCACTTT.

The V and J genes are TRBV11-2 and TRBJ1-3; D not certain. The V gene lost 2 bases and the J gene lost 7 bases, with 12 bases spanning the gap. The germline V gene encodes CDR1 SGHAT and CDR2 FQNNGV. The CDR3 totals 14 residues. CDR3 coding DNA: TGTGCCAGCAGCTTAAACCCCGAGGTGAACACCATATATTTT. Translation: CASSLNPEVNTIYF.